Included here is one T cell receptor (beta chain) sequence, with context. Its antigen remains unidentified. Base qualities were left out, and no much larger clone turns up one base away. The donors belonged to the validation cohort of approximately 130 subjects, which was separate from the roughly 700-subject first cohort. These data are taken from a study of cytomegalovirus exposure and HLA in healthy donors (dated 2017 in TCRdb). Concerning the study at large: According to a later analysis, the 120 or so validation repertoires were produced on the same platform as the 666 repertoires of the first cohort. High-throughput TCR immunosequencing, statistical association of individual TCRs with disease status, and machine learning were combined to predict cytomegalovirus infection status. Besides the first cohort of 666 subjects, a separate validation cohort made up of 90 to 150 different subjects was used. The aim of the study was to test whether cataloging public T cell receptors could identify signatures of past pathogen exposure.

Study-wide conclusions, independent of this receptor: A total of 150 or so TCR beta chains were listed by the study as associated with cytomegalovirus. It was suggested by the authors that the approach could potentially be generalized to other disease states and immunological phenotypes. Of the cluster scores, roughly 95% were above 0 in a later analysis, which found that TCRs clustered in the first cohort also tended to co-occur in the roughly 130 validation repertoires. In vitro tests confirmed that a few of the cytomegalovirus-associated TCR beta chains recognize cytomegalovirus antigens. Most TCR sequences were observed very rarely across donors, whereas some public TCRs were present in many individuals. Cytomegalovirus status was reported to be diagnosed by the classifier with high specificity and sensitivity in both the original and validation cohorts. The validation cohort had no HLA typing available for a later analysis, so co-occurrence within that cohort was assessed over all 130 or so repertoires.

The library was produced with the immunoSEQ multiplex PCR assay. Per the authors' processing: A statistical classification framework was developed to diagnose cytomegalovirus status using the catalog of TCR beta chain sequences. The source is immuneACCESS, and TCRdb retained only in-frame sequences with V and J called. Part of the clones is not carried over; for the studies checked, unresolved V genes explain less than half of this, and the remainder is unexplained. V and J calls and clone size are as listed in that table; D and trimming were resolved from the DNA. This sample holds some 120,000 clones; 89% were observed only once. The leading ten clones occupy 1.1% of the sample. The CDR3 spans 15 residues, from the cysteine through the phenylalanine. CDR3 DNA is the only sequence kept; it has 45 bases, read in frame from the first base. At the junction V is shortened by 5 bases and J by 6 bases, with 14 bases in between. According to the germline V gene (reference sequence), CDR1 reads MNHEY and CDR2 reads SMNVEV.

The V and J segments used are TRBV27 and TRBJ1-6, with a weak D call of TRBD1 (5 bases match). The material sequenced was PBMCs. This TCR was sampled from a woman between 18 and 30 years old in good health and CMV-seronegative. The CDR3: CASSPIPTANSPLHF. The nucleotides are TGTGCCAGCAGTCCAATCCCGACAGCTAATTCACCCCTCCACTTT.